Below, 2 T cell receptor beta chains from the same sample are listed, as sequenced in a study of beta chain features in type 1 diabetes. Expressed TCRB transcripts were sequenced because the entire RNA isolate underwent reverse transcription. Method: immunoSEQ multiplex PCR; TCRdb's copy keeps in-frame clones and lacks some. The sample consists of about 160,000 clones, just over 9% of them appearing once. The sequenced sample was central memory CD4+ T cells from blood. Receptors were obtained from a woman aged 18-29 years in good health.

The chain has TRBV7-2 and TRBJ2-1, with 12 bases fitting TRBD2. The CDR3 covers 18 residues. Germline V gives CDR1 SGHTA, CDR2 FQGNSA. J lost 4 bases, V lost 2 bases, and 9 bases had no gene match. The CDR3 DNA reads as TGTGCCAGCAGCTTACCCGCCTCGACTAGCGGGGGATACAATGAGCAGTTCTTC. It yields the protein CASSLPASTSGGYNEQFF.

The chain's CDR3 is CASNPLAGEDTQYF. The DNA of the CDR3 is TGCGCCAGCAACCCACTAGCGGGAGAGGATACGCAGTATTTT. The chain joins TRBV5-1 to TRBJ2-3; 11 positions agree with TRBD2. The CDR3 is made up of 14 amino acids. Germline trimming cut 6 bases from V and 6 bases from J; bases unmatched to any gene: 6. Per the germline V gene, CDR1 is SGHRS and CDR2 is YFSETQ.